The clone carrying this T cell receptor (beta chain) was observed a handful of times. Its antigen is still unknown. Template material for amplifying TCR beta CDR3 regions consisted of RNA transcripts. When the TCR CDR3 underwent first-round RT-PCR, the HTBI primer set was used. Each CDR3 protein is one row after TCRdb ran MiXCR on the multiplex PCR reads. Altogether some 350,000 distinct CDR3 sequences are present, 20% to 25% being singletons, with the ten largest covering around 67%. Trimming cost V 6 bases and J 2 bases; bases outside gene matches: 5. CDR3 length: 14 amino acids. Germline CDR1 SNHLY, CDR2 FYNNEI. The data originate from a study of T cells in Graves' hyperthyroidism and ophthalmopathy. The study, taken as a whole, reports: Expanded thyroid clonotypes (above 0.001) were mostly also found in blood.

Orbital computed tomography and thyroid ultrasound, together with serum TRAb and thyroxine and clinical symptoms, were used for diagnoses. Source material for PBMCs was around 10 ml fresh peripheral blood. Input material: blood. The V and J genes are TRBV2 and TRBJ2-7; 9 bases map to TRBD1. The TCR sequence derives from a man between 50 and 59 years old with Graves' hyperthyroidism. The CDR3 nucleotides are TGTGCCAGCAGAGAGGACAGGGGAACCTACGAGCAGTACTTC. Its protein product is CASREDRGTYEQYF. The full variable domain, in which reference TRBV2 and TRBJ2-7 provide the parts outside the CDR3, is EPEVTQTPSHQVTQMGQEVILRCVPISNHLYFYWYRQILGQKVEFLVSFYNNEISEKSEIFDDQFSVERPDGSNFTLKIRSTKLEDSAMYFCASREDRGTYEQYFGPGTRLTVT.